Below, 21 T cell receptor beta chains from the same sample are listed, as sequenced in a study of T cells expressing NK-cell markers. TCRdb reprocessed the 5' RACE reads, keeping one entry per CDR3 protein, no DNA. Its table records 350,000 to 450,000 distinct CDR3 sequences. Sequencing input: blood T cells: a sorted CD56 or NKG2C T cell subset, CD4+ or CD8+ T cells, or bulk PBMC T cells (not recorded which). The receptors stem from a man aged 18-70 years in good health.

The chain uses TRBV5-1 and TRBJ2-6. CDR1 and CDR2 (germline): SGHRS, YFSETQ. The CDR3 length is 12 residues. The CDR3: CASSLNANVLTF.

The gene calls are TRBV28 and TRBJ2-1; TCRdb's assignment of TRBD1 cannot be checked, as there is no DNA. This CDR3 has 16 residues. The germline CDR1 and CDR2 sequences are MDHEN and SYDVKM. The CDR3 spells CASSSSDRGTYNEQFF.

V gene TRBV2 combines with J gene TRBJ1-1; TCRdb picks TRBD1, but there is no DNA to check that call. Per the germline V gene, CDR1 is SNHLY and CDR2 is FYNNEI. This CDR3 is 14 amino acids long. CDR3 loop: CASRGDSIGAEAFF.

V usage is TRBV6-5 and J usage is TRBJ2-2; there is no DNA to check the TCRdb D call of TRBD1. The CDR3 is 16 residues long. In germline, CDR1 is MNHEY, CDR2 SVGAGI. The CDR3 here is CASSYARGPNTGELFF.

CDR3 amino acids: CASSEEQGYNEQFF. The chain is built from TRBV21-1 and TRBJ2-1; TCRdb calls TRBD1, which cannot be checked without DNA. TRBV21-1 is a listed pseudogene. The CDR3 runs 14 residues.

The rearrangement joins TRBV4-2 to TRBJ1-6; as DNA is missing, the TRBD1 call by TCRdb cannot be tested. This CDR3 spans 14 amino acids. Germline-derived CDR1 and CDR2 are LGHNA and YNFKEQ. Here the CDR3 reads CASSQVQAGSPLHF.

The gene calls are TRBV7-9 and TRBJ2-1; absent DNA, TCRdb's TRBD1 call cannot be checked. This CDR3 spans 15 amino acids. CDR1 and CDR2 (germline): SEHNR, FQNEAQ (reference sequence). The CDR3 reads CASSSRGQAHNEQFF. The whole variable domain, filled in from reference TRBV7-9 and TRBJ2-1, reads DTGVSQNPRHKITKRGQNVTFRCDPISEHNRLYWYRQTLGQGPEFLTYFQNEAQLEKSRLLSDRFSAERPKGSFSTLEIQRTEQGDSAMYLCASSSRGQAHNEQFFGPGTRLTVL.

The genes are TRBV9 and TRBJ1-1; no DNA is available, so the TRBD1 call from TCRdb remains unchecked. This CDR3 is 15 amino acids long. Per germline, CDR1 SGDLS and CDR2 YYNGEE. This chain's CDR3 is CASSVGAGIDTEAFF.

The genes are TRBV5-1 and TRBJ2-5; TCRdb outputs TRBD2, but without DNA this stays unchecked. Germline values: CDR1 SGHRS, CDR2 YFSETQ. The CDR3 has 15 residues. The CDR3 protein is CASSLQEGRQETQYF.

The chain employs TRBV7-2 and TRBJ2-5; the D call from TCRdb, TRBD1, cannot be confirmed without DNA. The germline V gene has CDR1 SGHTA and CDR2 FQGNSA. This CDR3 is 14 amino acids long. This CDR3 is CASTPWGGQETQYF. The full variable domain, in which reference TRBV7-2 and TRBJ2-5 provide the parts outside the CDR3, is GAGVSQSPSNKVTEKGKDVELRCDPISGHTALYWYRQSLGQGLEFLIYFQGNSAPDKSGLPSDRFSAERTGGSVSTLTIQRTQQEDSAVYLCASTPWGGQETQYFGPGTRLLVL.

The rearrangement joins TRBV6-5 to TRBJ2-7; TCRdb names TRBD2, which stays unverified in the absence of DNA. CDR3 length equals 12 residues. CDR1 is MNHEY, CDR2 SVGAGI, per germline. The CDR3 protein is CASSRTAGEQYF.

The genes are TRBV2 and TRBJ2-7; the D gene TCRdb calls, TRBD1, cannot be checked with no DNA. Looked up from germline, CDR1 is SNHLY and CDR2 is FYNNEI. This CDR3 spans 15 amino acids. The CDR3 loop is CASSGQPDSPYEQYF. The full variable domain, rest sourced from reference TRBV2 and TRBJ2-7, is EPEVTQTPSHQVTQMGQEVILRCVPISNHLYFYWYRQILGQKVEFLVSFYNNEISEKSEIFDDQFSVERPDGSNFTLKIRSTKLEDSAMYFCASSGQPDSPYEQYFGPGTRLTVT.

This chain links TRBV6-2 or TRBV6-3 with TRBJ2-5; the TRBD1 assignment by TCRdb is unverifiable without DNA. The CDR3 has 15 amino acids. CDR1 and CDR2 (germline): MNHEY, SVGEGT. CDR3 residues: CASRTKTGGKETQYF.

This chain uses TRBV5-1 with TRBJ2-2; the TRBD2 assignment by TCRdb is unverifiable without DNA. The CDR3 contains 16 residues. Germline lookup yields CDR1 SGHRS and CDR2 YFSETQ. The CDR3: CASSLAGTRDTGELFF. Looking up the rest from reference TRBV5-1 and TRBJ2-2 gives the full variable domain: KAGVTQTPRYLIKTRGQQVTLSCSPISGHRSVSWYQQTPGQGLQFLFEYFSETQRNKGNFPGRFSGRQFSNSRSEMNVSTLELGDSALYLCASSLAGTRDTGELFFGEGSRLTVL.

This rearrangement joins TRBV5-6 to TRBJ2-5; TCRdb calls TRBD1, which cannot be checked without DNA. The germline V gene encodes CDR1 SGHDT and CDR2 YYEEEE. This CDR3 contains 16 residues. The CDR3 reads CASSLAWAGDLETQYF.

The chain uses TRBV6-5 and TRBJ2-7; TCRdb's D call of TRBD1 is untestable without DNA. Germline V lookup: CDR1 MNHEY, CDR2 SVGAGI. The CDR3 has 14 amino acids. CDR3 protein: CASSLRQGFSEQYF.

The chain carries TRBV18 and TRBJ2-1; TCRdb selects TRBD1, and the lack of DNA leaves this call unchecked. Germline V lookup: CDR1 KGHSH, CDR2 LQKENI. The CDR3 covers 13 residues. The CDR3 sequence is CASSPNERGVRFF.

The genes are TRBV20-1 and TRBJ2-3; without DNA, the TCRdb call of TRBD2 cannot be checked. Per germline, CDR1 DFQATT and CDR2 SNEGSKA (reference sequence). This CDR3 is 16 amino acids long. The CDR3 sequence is CSARGRASGQTDTQYF.

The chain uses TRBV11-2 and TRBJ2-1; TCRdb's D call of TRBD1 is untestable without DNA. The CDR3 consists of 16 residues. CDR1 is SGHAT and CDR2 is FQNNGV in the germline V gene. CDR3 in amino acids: CASSPGQGINYNEQFF.

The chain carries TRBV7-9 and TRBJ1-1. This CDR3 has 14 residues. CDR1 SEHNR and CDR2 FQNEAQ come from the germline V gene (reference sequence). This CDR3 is CASSLTGIIAEAFF.

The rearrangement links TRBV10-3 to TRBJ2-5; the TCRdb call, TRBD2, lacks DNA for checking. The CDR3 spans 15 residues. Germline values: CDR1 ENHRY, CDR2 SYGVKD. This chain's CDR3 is CAISDGTRTEETQYF.